Each of the 2 T cell receptor beta chains below was sequenced from the same sample in a study of control samples from healthy donors and cancer patients. Repertoires were generated with immunoSEQ multiplex PCR, while TCRdb's copy carries only in-frame clones and drops some. The table includes roughly 120,000 clones, nearly 95% detected once. Material: blood. These receptors were taken from a man aged 30 to 39 in good health.

The chain employs TRBV10-2 and TRBJ1-2; D is undetermined. V lost 2 bases and J lost 5, with 12 bases in between. Germline V lookup: CDR1 WSHSY, CDR2 SAAADI. CDR3 length: 14 amino acids. The CDR3 region has the DNA TGCGCCAGCAGTGAGGGTGATGGGGAGTATGGCTACACCTTC. Amino acids: CASSEGDGEYGYTF.

Only a few counts were recorded for this clone. This chain joins TRBV21-1 and TRBJ1-2; no check of the table's D call, TRBD1, against the DNA was made. TRBV21-1 is tagged as a pseudogene. The CDR3 extends over 16 amino acids. The chain's CDR3 is CASSSNDRGPQGGYTF. DNA of the CDR3: TGTGCCAGCAGCAGCAACGACAGGGGGCCCCAGGGGGGCTACACCTTC.